Listed below are T cell receptor beta chains from one sample, sequenced in a study of control samples from healthy donors and cancer patients. Produced via immunoSEQ multiplex PCR; TCRdb's table is partial and in-frame only. The repertoire includes 160,000 or so clones, approximately 93% of them detected once, and approximately 2.5% sits in the top ten. Sequencing was done on a sample of blood. The source is a man aged 50-59 years in good health. CDR3s include the opening cysteine and the closing phenylalanine or tryptophan. The D gene is left open where the match is weak. Size is stated for part of the rows, as once, few or many counts, or as a class when the clone is expanded.

CASSPADPQISYEQYF | TGTGCCAGCTCACCGGCGGACCCTCAGATTTCCTACGAGCAGTACTTC | . | TRBJ2-7 | . | TRBV18
CASRLYHEQYF | TGTGCCAGCAGGCTCTATCACGAGCAGTACTTC | . | TRBJ2-7 | . | TRBV28
CASSSRDRYTEAFF | TGCGCCAGCAGCTCCCGGGACCGATACACTGAAGCTTTCTTT | . | TRBJ1-1 | few | TRBV5-1
CASNAGRNYEQYF | TGTGCCAGCAATGCAGGACGGAACTACGAGCAGTACTTC | . | TRBJ2-7 | . | TRBV19
CASRRGGAGGVFGDTQYF | TGTGCCAGCCGCCGGGGAGGGGCTGGGGGAGTGTTTGGAGATACGCAGTATTTT | TRBD2 | TRBJ2-3 | . | TRBV7-9
CASTRPDRSTGELFF | TGTGCCAGTACTCGACCGGACAGGTCAACCGGGGAGCTGTTTTTT | TRBD1 | TRBJ2-2 | . | TRBV19
CASSVAEAGVGEQYF | TGTGCCAGCAGCGTAGCTGAGGCGGGAGTTGGGGAGCAGTACTTC | TRBD2 | TRBJ2-7 | . | TRBV9
CSVEDAGPYNEQFF | TGCAGCGTTGAAGACGCGGGACCATACAATGAGCAGTTCTTC | . | TRBJ2-1 | . | TRBV29-1
CATSRGQGFQNTEAFF | TGTGCCACCAGCAGAGGACAGGGATTTCAGAACACTGAAGCTTTCTTT | TRBD1 | TRBJ1-1 | once | TRBV15
CATSRAPRDEKLFF | TGTGCCACCAGCAGAGCTCCCAGGGATGAAAAACTGTTTTTT | . | TRBJ1-4 | . | TRBV15
CASSVQRASYNEQFF | TGTGCCAGTAGTGTACAGAGGGCCTCCTACAATGAGCAGTTCTTC | . | TRBJ2-1 | . | TRBV19
CASSPDRVGTDTQYF | TGTGCCAGCAGCCCAGACAGGGTAGGCACAGATACGCAGTATTTT | TRBD1 | TRBJ2-3 | . | TRBV11-2
CASSPNRGFGDEQYF | TGTGCCAGCAGCCCCAACAGGGGGTTCGGGGACGAGCAGTACTTC | TRBD1 | TRBJ2-7 | . | TRBV28
CASSLWQGGYEQYF | TGCGCCAGCAGCTTGTGGCAGGGAGGTTACGAGCAGTACTTC | . | TRBJ2-7 | . | TRBV5-1
CASSYSVSGRAAEQFF | TGTGCCAGCAGTTACTCCGTTAGCGGGAGGGCCGCTGAGCAGTTCTTC | TRBD2 | TRBJ2-1 | . | TRBV6-2/TRBV6-3
CASSLRPGEQYF | TGTGCCAGCAGCCTACGACCGGGGGAGCAGTACTTC | . | TRBJ2-7 | . | TRBV13
CASRDTGRNEQYF | TGTGCCAGCAGAGACACGGGTAGGAACGAGCAGTACTTC | . | TRBJ2-7 | . | TRBV6-5
CASSYEQGVMEPQHF | TGTGCCAGCAGTTACGAACAGGGAGTGATGGAGCCCCAGCATTTT | . | TRBJ1-5 | . | TRBV6-6
CASNYPGRGGYTF | TGTGCCAGCAACTACCCGGGGCGAGGAGGCTACACCTTC | . | TRBJ1-2 | . | TRBV28
CSASRQGLTDTQYF | TGCAGTGCTAGTCGACAGGGACTCACAGATACGCAGTATTTT | . | TRBJ2-3 | . | TRBV20-1
CASDRDTTYEQYF | TGTGCCAGCGACCGGGACACTACCTACGAGCAGTACTTC | . | TRBJ2-7 | few | TRBV28
CASSSTGYNEQFF | TGCGCCAGCAGCTCGACAGGGTACAATGAGCAGTTCTTC | TRBD1 | TRBJ2-1 | . | TRBV5-1